This TCR beta chain was profiled in a study of OX40 agonist ivuxolimab in advanced cancers. Study information: Ivuxolimab, which patients received intravenously every 2 weeks, was dosed at 0.01 to 10 mg/kg. Therapy given before enrollment (anti-PD-1, anti-PD-L1 or anti-CTLA-4) was allowed, and 40% to 50% had some.

Study-level points and caveats: CD4+ and CD8+ T cells in blood underwent clonal expansion by week 6 at 0.1 to 3.0 mg/kg.

Assay: immunoSEQ multiplex PCR; the TCRdb copy retains only in-frame clones and omits some. The data show 130,000 or so clones, less than 95% seen once. Regarding this clone: Antigen: not known.

The CDR3 has 17 amino acids. Looked up from germline, CDR1 is MNHEY and CDR2 is SMNVEV (reference sequence). The V and J ends lost 2 bases and 6 bases, in that order; junction bases with no gene match: 12. The receptor was derived from an adult with an advanced solid tumor such as melanoma, head and neck, liver or kidney cancer. Specimen: CD4+ or CD8+ T cells sorted from blood, collected in a trial of the OX40 agonist ivuxolimab. The V call is TRBV27, the J call TRBJ2-1, with 8 positions matching TRBD2. CDR3: CASSLGSGLGSVNEQFF. Here the CDR3 DNA reads TGTGCCAGCAGTTTAGGCTCGGGACTAGGGAGCGTCAATGAGCAGTTCTTC.